This TCR beta chain appears in the sequencing data of a study of T cell changes during pregnancy in multiple sclerosis. Clones were read by immunoSEQ multiplex PCR, and TCRdb kept only the in-frame ones, dropping some. This sample has about 36,000 clones; 91% occur once, and the top ten carry approximately 0.44%. CDR1 is SEHNR and CDR2 is FQNEAQ in the germline V gene (reference sequence). This CDR3 region has 16 residues. Trimming at V came to 4 bases and at J to 2 bases, leaving 5 bases not matched to a gene. This TCR came from a female donor in good health, enrolled as a control in a pregnancy study. The genes are TRBV7-9 and TRBJ2-4, with 10 bases aligning to TRBD1. Here the sequenced sample was CD4+ T cells from peripheral blood mononuclear cells, taken in the second trimester of pregnancy. Here the CDR3 reads CASSSGTGVTKNIQYF. In nucleotides, the CDR3 is TGTGCCAGCAGCTCCGGGACAGGGGTAACCAAAAACATTCAGTACTTC. Looking up the rest from reference TRBV7-9 and TRBJ2-4 gives the full variable domain: DTGVSQNPRHKITKRGQNVTFRCDPISEHNRLYWYRQTLGQGPEFLTYFQNEAQLEKSRLLSDRFSAERPKGSFSTLEIQRTEQGDSAMYLCASSSGTGVTKNIQYFGAGTRLSVL.